This T cell receptor (beta chain) was recorded in a study of Graves' ophthalmopathy and Graves' hyperthyroidism. Whole-study context: Upon initial diagnosis and before any treatment, peripheral blood was collected.

The CDR3 consists of 16 residues. Trimming removed 0 bases at V and 0 bases at J, with 11 bases between. Germline V gene data show CDR1 as SGHAT and CDR2 as FQDESV (reference sequence). CDR3 regions of TCR beta were amplified from RNA transcripts. The first round was an RT-PCR with HTBI primers, and the second round was a multiplex PCR. TCRdb reprocessed the multiplex PCR reads via MiXCR and lists one record per CDR3 protein. This sample has roughly 400,000 distinct CDR3 sequences, with roughly 17% found just once. More than 7.5 ml of fresh blood yielded the PBMCs by density gradient. This clonotype came up many times.

The source is an adult woman with stable Graves' hyperthyroidism. Material: peripheral blood. The J gene is TRBJ1-1, the V gene TRBV11-1; TRBD1 might be the D (5 bases). CDR3 nucleotide sequence: TGTGCCAGCAGCTTAGCTGGACACTCAATGAACACTGAAGCTTTCTTT. Translation: CASSLAGHSMNTEAFF.